This T cell receptor beta chain was captured in a study of beta chain features in type 1 diabetes. CDR1 and CDR2 from the germline V gene are LNHDA and SQIVND (reference sequence). V was shortened by 9 bases and J by 0 bases, with 24 bases between the two germline ends. The CDR3 runs to 19 residues. Notes on this clone: Its antigen is not identified.

Stem cell-like memory, regulatory, central memory and naive CD4+ cells were sorted via CD45RO/CCR7/CD25/CD127/CD95/CD27. Isolated RNA was reverse transcribed in full, so expressed TCRB transcripts were sequenced. Around 4 million reads per sample were averaged for naive, central memory and regulatory samples. Clones were sequenced by immunoSEQ multiplex PCR, and TCRdb holds only the in-frame ones, with some missing. This sample carries around 350,000 clones, around 13% of them seen once, and the ten largest clones take approximately 0.015%. Study-wide results and limits: Sampled from patients, naive, central memory and Treg TCRB repertoires appeared more similar than those sampled from healthy donors. Equally in patients and controls, PCR might preferentially amplify shorter templates.

The genes are TRBV19 and TRBJ2-6, with D possibly TRBD2 on 6 matching bases. The sample consisted of naive CD4+ T cells from blood. The receptor comes from a man younger than 30 in good health. The CDR3 loop is CARKPPGLATSSGANVLTF. The CDR3 DNA follows: TGTGCCAGAAAACCCCCGGGGCTAGCGACCAGCTCTGGGGCCAACGTCCTGACTTTC.